A single T cell receptor beta chain is shown here with its context. Its target is unknown. Distinct nucleotide sequences in the sample also encode this CDR3. Trimming removed 2 bases from V and 5 bases from J; junction bases left unmatched: 2. This CDR3 is 13 amino acids long. Germline assignment: CDR1 MDHEN and CDR2 SYDVKM. This sample is part of a study of shared clonotypes between healthy human individuals. About the study: Serving as donors were two women and three men, whose ages spanned 18 to 49.

Study-level findings and limits: Sample collection involved blood only; tissue repertoires are likely different. Relative to their counterparts shared across all four donors, non-shared clonotypes exhibited diminished generation probabilities.

An even split of each subset's genomic DNA across several immunoSEQ plates was performed. Using immunoSEQ multiplex PCR, the repertoire was profiled, and TCRdb retains in-frame clones only, with some absent. The table has approximately 1,000,000 clones, 70% to 80% seen once. The chain carries TRBV28 and TRBJ1-2; 7 nucleotides agree with TRBD1. Sample: memory CD4+ T cells from PBMCs. The sample's subset: CD45RA-negative fraction. This TCR was recovered from a man aged 18-30 years in good health. Some clones in this sample may be carry-over from other donors' samples. The CDR3 region has the DNA TGTGCCAGCAGTTTAGGGACAGATTATGGCTACACCTTC. Amino acid sequence: CASSLGTDYGYTF.